Listed here are 18 T cell receptor beta chains from one sample, sequenced in a study of human T cells and chemical hapten exposure. TCRdb re-called the RACE reads through MiXCR, storing one row per CDR3 protein. The sample holds about 47,000 distinct CDR3 sequences, almost 4.5% seen once. Time point noted: healthy volunteer bleed at 2 weeks. Someone pulled total RNA out of unfractionated whole blood. The sample consisted of whole blood. Source of these receptors: a human donor in good health. Some clones in this sample may be carry-over from other donors' samples.

The genes are TRBV15 and TRBJ1-1; D is unresolved. The V end was cut by 0 bases, the J end by 8 bases, with 16 bases between. The CDR3 contains 15 residues. Germline CDR1 and CDR2: LNHNV and YYDKDF (reference sequence). In DNA form, the CDR3 reads TGTGCCACCAGCAGAGATCCAGTGGGAGCTACCGAAGCTTTCTTT. Its translation: CATSRDPVGATEAFF.

This clonotype was picked up many times. The chain carries TRBV14 and TRBJ1-1; D ambiguous. Trimming removed 5 bases at V and 7 bases at J, with 17 bases between. The germline V gene has CDR1 SGHDN and CDR2 FVKESK. This CDR3 has 14 amino acids. The CDR3 DNA reads as TGTGCCAGCAGCTACATGCGGATCGCTAGTGAAGCTTTCTTT. Protein product: CASSYMRIASEAFF.

V and J are TRBV29-1 and TRBJ1-2, with a possible D match to TRBD1 (6 bases). V was shortened by 4 bases and J by 3 bases, with 15 bases between the two germline ends. Germline V lookup: CDR1 SQVTM, CDR2 ANQGSEA. This CDR3 contains 14 residues. This chain's CDR3 is CSVAARGIDYGYTF. The DNA of the CDR3 is TGCAGCGTTGCGGCCAGGGGAATCGACTATGGCTACACCTTC.

This clonotype was counted many times. The CDR3 bases are TGTGCCAGCCAGAACAGGGTTAACTACGAGCAGTACTTC. It yields the protein CASQNRVNYEQYF. The chain couples TRBV6-6 to TRBJ2-7; maybe TRBD1 (6 bases). CDR3 size: 13 residues. Germline CDR1 and CDR2: MNHNY and SVGAGI (reference sequence). Trimming cost V 8 bases and J 3 bases, with 14 bases left between them.

This clonotype was counted ten times or more. V is TRBV10-3 and J is TRBJ1-4, with a tentative D call TRBD1 (5 bases). Germline V gene lookup returns CDR1 ENHRY and CDR2 SYGVKD. The CDR3 covers 13 residues. Trimming shortened V by 3 bases and J by 7 bases, and 9 bases separated the two germline ends. CDR3 sequence: CAISDRVREKLFF. CDR3 DNA sequence: TGTGCCATCAGTGACAGGGTTCGTGAAAAACTGTTTTTT.

This sequence joins TRBV14 and TRBJ2-3, with 11 bases that match TRBD2. The germline V gene encodes CDR1 SGHDN and CDR2 FVKESK. The CDR3 consists of 15 residues. The J segment lost 5 bases and the V segment lost 4 bases, leaving 5 bases of the junction unmatched. CDR3 protein: CASSLSGRGLDTQYF. Here the CDR3 DNA reads TGTGCCAGCAGCCTTAGCGGGAGGGGTCTAGATACGCAGTATTTT.

The sample holds a few counts of this clonotype. V usage is TRBV20-1 and J usage is TRBJ2-1, with 10 nucleotides matching TRBD2. The V and J ends lost 3 bases and 4 bases, in that order; junction bases with no gene match: 18. The CDR3 is 19 amino acids. Germline lookup yields CDR1 DFQATT and CDR2 SNEGSKA (reference sequence). The CDR3 bases are TGCAGTGCTAGCCGCCGGGTAGCGGGAGGTTTCCGGTCTTACAATGAGCAGTTCTTC. Protein sequence: CSASRRVAGGFRSYNEQFF.

This clonotype was observed many times. The chain combines TRBV20-1 with TRBJ1-1; 8 bases line up with TRBD1. Germline V gene sequence: CDR1 DFQATT, CDR2 SNEGSKA (reference sequence). CDR3 length: 11 amino acids. Losses at the gene ends were 5 bases for V and 7 bases for J; bases not matched to a gene: 3. The CDR3 DNA sequence: TGCAGTGCTGAGGACAGGGATGAAGCTTTCTTT. Translating gives CSAEDRDEAFF.

V gene TRBV29-1 combines with J gene TRBJ1-2, with D hard to call. The CDR3 consists of 13 residues. V gave up 4 bases and J gave up 4 bases, with 13 bases separating them. Germline V gives CDR1 SQVTM, CDR2 ANQGSEA. The CDR3 reads CSVVGSEFYGYTF. The CDR3 DNA follows: TGCAGCGTTGTAGGCAGCGAATTCTATGGCTACACCTTC.

Ten or more counts support this clonotype. This rearrangement joins TRBV20-1 to TRBJ2-7, with 15 bases that match TRBD2. The CDR3 sequence is 18 residues long. V shed 0 bases and J 6 bases; nucleotides not matched to a gene: 12. Germline V gene data show CDR1 as DFQATT and CDR2 as SNEGSKA (reference sequence). The CDR3 here is CSARDPPGLAGGLSEQYF. In DNA form, the CDR3 reads TGCAGTGCTAGAGATCCCCCGGGACTAGCGGGAGGTCTCTCCGAGCAGTACTTC.

The chain carries TRBV7-6 and TRBJ1-6; possible D gene TRBD1, 6 bases. CDR3 length: 14 residues. V shed 5 bases and J shed 9 bases, with 14 bases lying between them. The germline V gene encodes CDR1 SGHVS and CDR2 FNYEAQ. The CDR3 sequence is CASSPGVIGSPLHF. CDR3 nucleotides: TGTGCCAGCAGCCCAGGGGTGATCGGTTCACCCCTCCACTTT.

This clonotype was found many times. V gene TRBV10-3 combines with J gene TRBJ2-1; 9 nucleotides align to TRBD2. This CDR3 has 14 amino acids. V was clipped by 7 bases and J by 4 bases; unmatched bases: 5. Germline V CDR1 and CDR2: ENHRY, SYGVKD. The DNA for the CDR3 is TGTGCCATCACCGGGACTAGCAGATACAATGAGCAGTTCTTC. Protein sequence: CAITGTSRYNEQFF.

The sample holds a few counts of this clonotype. The chain has TRBV5-4 and TRBJ2-7, with D possibly TRBD2 on 7 matching bases. With 2 bases removed from V and 2 bases from J, the gap between germline ends came to 14 bases. Germline V CDR1 and CDR2: SGHNT, YYREEE (reference sequence). There are 15 residues in the CDR3. The CDR3 loop reads CASSLGGDLAYEQYF. The CDR3 nucleotides read TGTGCCAGCAGCTTAGGGGGGGACCTCGCCTACGAGCAGTACTTC.

The chain joins TRBV5-6 to TRBJ1-5; possible D gene TRBD1, 5 bases. CDR1 SGHDT and CDR2 YYEEEE come from the germline V gene. The CDR3 has 15 amino acids. V was clipped by 2 bases and J by 2 bases, with 11 bases between them. CDR3 protein: CASSFRGVGNQPQHF. The CDR3 bases are TGTGCCAGCAGCTTTAGGGGAGTGGGCAATCAGCCCCAGCATTTT.

This clonotype showed up many times. The rearrangement joins TRBV6-5 to TRBJ2-1; 9 bases match TRBD2. Germline CDR1 and CDR2: MNHEY and SVGAGI. Trimming removed 4 bases from V and 8 bases from J; junction bases left unmatched: 9. The CDR3 is made up of 15 amino acids. CDR3 nucleotide sequence: TGTGCCAGCAGTTCGGCGGGAGGGCACGGGGATGAGCAGTTCTTC. It yields the protein CASSSAGGHGDEQFF.

This clonotype was picked up many times. CDR3 sequence: CASRPEPRRGNEQFF. For the CDR3, the DNA is TGTGCCAGCAGACCCGAGCCGCGAAGGGGCAATGAGCAGTTCTTC. The chain carries TRBV7-2 and TRBJ2-1, with D maybe TRBD1 (5 bases). Germline CDR1 and CDR2: SGHTA and FQGNSA. This CDR3 contains 15 residues. Trimming shortened V by 6 bases and J by 6 bases, and 18 bases separated the two germline ends. The full variable domain, in which reference TRBV7-2 and TRBJ2-1 provide the parts outside the CDR3, is GAGVSQSPSNKVTEKGKDVELRCDPISGHTALYWYRQSLGQGLEFLIYFQGNSAPDKSGLPSDRFSAERTGGSVSTLTIQRTQQEDSAVYLCASRPEPRRGNEQFFGPGTRLTVL.

The chain links TRBV11-2 to TRBJ2-1, with a weak D call TRBD2 (6 bases). Trimming removed 5 bases at V and 0 bases at J, with 11 bases between. The CDR3 sequence is 15 residues long. CDR1 is SGHAT, CDR2 FQNNGV, per germline. The CDR3 DNA follows: TGTGCCAGCAGCCCCGGGACTGGCTCCTACAATGAGCAGTTCTTC. Its translation: CASSPGTGSYNEQFF.

The chain has TRBV28 and TRBJ2-7; 9 nucleotides align to TRBD1. Germline trimming cut 5 bases from V and 5 bases from J; bases unmatched to any gene: 7. CDR3 size: 14 residues. CDR1 is MDHEN and CDR2 is SYDVKM in the germline V gene. The CDR3 here is CASSPGQGPHEQYF. In DNA form, the CDR3 reads TGTGCCAGCAGTCCGGGACAGGGACCCCACGAGCAGTACTTC.